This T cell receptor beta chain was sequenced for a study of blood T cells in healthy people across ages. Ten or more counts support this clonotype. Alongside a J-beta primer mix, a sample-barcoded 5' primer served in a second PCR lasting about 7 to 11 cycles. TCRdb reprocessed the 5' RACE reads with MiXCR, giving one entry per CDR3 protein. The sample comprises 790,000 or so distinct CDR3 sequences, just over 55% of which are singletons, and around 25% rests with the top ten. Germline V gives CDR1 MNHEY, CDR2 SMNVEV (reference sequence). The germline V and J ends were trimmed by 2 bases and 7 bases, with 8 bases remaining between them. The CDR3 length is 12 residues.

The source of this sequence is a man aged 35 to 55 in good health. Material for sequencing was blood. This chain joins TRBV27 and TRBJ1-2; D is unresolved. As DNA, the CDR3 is TGTGCCAGCAGTTTAGGTGGCAGTGGCTACACCTTC. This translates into CASSLGGSGYTF.